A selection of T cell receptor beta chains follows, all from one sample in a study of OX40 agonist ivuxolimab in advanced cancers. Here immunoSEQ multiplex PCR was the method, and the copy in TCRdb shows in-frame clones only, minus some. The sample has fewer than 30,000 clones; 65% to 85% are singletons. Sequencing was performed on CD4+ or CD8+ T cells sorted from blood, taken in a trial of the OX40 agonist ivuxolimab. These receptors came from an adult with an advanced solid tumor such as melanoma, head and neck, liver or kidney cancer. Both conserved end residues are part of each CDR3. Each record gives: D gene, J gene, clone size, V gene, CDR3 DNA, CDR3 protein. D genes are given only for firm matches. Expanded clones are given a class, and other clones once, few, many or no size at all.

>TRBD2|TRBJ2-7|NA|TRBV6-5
TGTGCCAGCAGTTACGCGGGCGGGGGGTTAACCTACGAGCAGTACTTC
CASSYAGGGLTYEQYF
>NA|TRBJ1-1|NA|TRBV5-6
TGTGCCAGCAGCAGCATGGGGACTGAAGCTTTCTTT
CASSSMGTEAFF
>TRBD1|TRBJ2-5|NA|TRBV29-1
TGCAGCGTTCGGACAGGGATAGAGACCCAGTACTTC
CSVRTGIETQYF
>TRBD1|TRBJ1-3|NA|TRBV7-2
TGTGCCAGCAGACCACGAACCGGGACAGGGAATGGAAACACCATATATTTT
CASRPRTGTGNGNTIYF
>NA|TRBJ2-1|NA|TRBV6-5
TGTGCCAGCAGTTACTCGGACTACAATGAGCAGTTCTTC
CASSYSDYNEQFF
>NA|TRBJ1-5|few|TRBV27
TGTGCCAGCAGTTTAGGCGCAGGGTTGGGGCCCCAGCATTTT
CASSLGAGLGPQHF
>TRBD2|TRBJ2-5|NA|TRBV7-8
TGCCTGACGGGGGGACCTCAAGAGACCCAGTACTTC
CLTGGPQETQYF
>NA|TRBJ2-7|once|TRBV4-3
TGCGCCAGCAGCCAAGATGCAGGGGAGGGGTCCTACGAGCAGTACTTC
CASSQDAGEGSYEQYF
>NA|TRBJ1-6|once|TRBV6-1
TGTGCCAGCAGTGAGTCCCCCCCCGACAGCGAGCTAAATTCACCCCTCCACTTT
CASSESPPDSELNSPLHF
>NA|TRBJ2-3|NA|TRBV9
TGTGCCAGCAGCGTAGGAGGAATAAGTCCACGGGATACGCAGTATTTT
CASSVGGISPRDTQYF
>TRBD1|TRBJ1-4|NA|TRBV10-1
TGCGCCAGCGGGACAGGGCGTTTCCGGAATTTT
CASGTGRFRNF
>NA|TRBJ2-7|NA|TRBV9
TGTGCCAGCAGCGTATCAGGCGTAAACTCCTACGAGCAGTACTTC
CASSVSGVNSYEQYF
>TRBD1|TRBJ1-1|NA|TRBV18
TGTGCCAGCTCACTACCGGACAGGGGGAACACTGAAGCTTTCTTT
CASSLPDRGNTEAFF
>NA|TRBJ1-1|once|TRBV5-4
TGTGCCAGCAGCTTGGAGACGGTGAACACTGAAGCTTTCTTT
CASSLETVNTEAFF
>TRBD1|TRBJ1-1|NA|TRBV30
TGTGCCTGGGGACAGGGGGAAGCCTTGAACACTGAAGCTTTCTTT
CAWGQGEALNTEAFF
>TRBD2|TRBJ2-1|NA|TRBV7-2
TGTGCCAGCAGCCGGGACCCTAGCGGGGGCTACAATGAGCAGTTCTTC
CASSRDPSGGYNEQFF
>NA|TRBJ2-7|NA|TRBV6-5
TGTGCCAGCAGTTATACGGGAAGCTCCTACGAGCAGTACTTC
CASSYTGSSYEQYF
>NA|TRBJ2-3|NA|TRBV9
TGTGCCAGCAGCCTCGACGGGGCCCCAGATACGCAGTATTTT
CASSLDGAPDTQYF
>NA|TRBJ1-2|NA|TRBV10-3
TGTGCCATCAGTGAGTCTCCAGTAAACTATGGCTACACCTTC
CAISESPVNYGYTF
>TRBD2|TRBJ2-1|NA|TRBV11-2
TGTGCCAGCAGCCCCCGCGGGGGGAGCTCCTACAATGAGCAGTTCTTC
CASSPRGGSSYNEQFF
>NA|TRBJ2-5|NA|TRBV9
TGTGCCAGCAGCGTAGGTCCACGAGGGGGGGCCCGGGAGACCCAGTACTTC
CASSVGPRGGARETQYF
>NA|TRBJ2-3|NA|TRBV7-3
TGTGCCAGCAGCCCCAATGGGGGGGGCTGGGATACGCAGTATTTT
CASSPNGGGWDTQYF
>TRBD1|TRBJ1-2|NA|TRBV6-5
TGTGCCAGCAGTTACTCGGGACAGGGGGAGTACGGCTACACCTTC
CASSYSGQGEYGYTF
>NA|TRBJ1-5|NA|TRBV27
TGTGCCAGCAGCGGACGCAGTAATCAGCCCCAGCATTTT
CASSGRSNQPQHF
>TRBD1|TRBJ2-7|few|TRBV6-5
TGTGCCAGCAGCTTAGGACAGGGGGCTGGCTACGAGCAGTACTTC
CASSLGQGAGYEQYF
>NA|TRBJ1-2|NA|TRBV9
TGTGCCAGCAGCGTAGGGGAGTACTATGGCTACACCTTC
CASSVGEYYGYTF
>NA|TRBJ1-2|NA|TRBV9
TGTGCCAGCACCAGTCCCTATGGCTACACCTTC
CASTSPYGYTF
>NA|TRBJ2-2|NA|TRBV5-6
TGTGCCAGCAGCTTGACCAGCGAGAACACCGGGGAGCTGTTTTTT
CASSLTSENTGELFF
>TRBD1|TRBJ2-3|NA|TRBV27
TGTGCCAGCAGTCCCGGGACAGCGCCTTTATCAGATACGCAGTATTTT
CASSPGTAPLSDTQYF
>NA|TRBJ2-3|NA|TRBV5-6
TGTGCCAGCAGCTTGGACAGGGGGGGGACAGATACGCAGTATTTT
CASSLDRGGTDTQYF
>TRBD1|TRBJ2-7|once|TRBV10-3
TGTGCCATCAGCCTAGGGACAGGCTACGAGCAGTACTTC
CAISLGTGYEQYF
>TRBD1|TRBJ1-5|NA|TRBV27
TGTGCCAGCTCCACGGACAGGGGCAATCAGCCCCAGCATTTT
CASSTDRGNQPQHF
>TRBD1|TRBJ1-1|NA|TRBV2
TGTGCCAGCAGGGACTCGCGACAGGGTACTGAAGCTTTCTTT
CASRDSRQGTEAFF
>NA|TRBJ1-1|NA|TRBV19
TGTGCCAGTAGGTACTCCAGGGTATTGAACACTGAAGCTTTCTTT
CASRYSRVLNTEAFF
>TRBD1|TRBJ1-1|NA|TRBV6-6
TGTGCCAGCAGTTACCACTACAGGGGAAGGGACACTGAAGCTTTCTTT
CASSYHYRGRDTEAFF
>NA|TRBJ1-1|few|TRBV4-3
TGCGCCAGCAGCCAAGATGTGGGAACTGAAGCTTTCTTT
CASSQDVGTEAFF
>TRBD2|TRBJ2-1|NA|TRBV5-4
TGTGCCAGCAGCTTAGGACTAGCGGGGCGAATCTCCTACAATGAGCAGTTCTTC
CASSLGLAGRISYNEQFF
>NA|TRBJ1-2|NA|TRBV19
TGTGCCAGTAGTATAGATCTAGGAGAGGGGGCTAACTATGGCTACACCTTC
CASSIDLGEGANYGYTF
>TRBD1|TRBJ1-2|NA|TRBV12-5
TGTGCTAGTGGTCCCCCCGGGACAGGCTATGGCTACACCTTC
CASGPPGTGYGYTF
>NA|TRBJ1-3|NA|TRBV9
TGTGCCAGCAGCGTAGGAGACAGCTCTGGAAACACCATATATTTT
CASSVGDSSGNTIYF
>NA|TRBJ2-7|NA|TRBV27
TGTGCCAGCAGGGGGGCGGGGCCCAGAGAGCAGTACTTC
CASRGAGPREQYF
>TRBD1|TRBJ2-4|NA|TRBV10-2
TGCGCCAGCAGCCGGGACAGGAGTTTCAAAAACATTCAGTACTTC
CASSRDRSFKNIQYF
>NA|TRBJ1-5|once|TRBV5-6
TGTGCCAGCAGCGGGGACACCGGGCCCCAGCATTTT
CASSGDTGPQHF
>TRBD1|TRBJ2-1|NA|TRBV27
TGTGCCAGCAGTTTCCGGGACAGAAGCAATGAGCAGTTCTTC
CASSFRDRSNEQFF
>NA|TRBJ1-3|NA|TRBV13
TGTGCCAGCAGCCCAATGAACTCTGGAAACACCATATATTTT
CASSPMNSGNTIYF
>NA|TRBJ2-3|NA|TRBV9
TGTGCCAGCAGCACGACTAGGAGCAGAGCAGATACGCAGTATTTT
CASSTTRSRADTQYF
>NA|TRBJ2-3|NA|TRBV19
TGTGCCAGTAGTATAGGAGGCCTCGCCGGAGATACGCAGTATTTT
CASSIGGLAGDTQYF
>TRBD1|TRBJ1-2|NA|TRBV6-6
TGTGCCAGCAGTCAAACAGGGGGCGACTACACCTTC
CASSQTGGDYTF
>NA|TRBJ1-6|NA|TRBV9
TGTGCCAGCAGCGTAAGGGGCCTCCCGTCGAATAATTCACCCCTCCACTTT
CASSVRGLPSNNSPLHF
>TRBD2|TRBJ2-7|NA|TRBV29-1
TGCAGCGTTACCATCTGGGGGGGACGAAGCTCCTACGAGCAGTACTTC
CSVTIWGGRSSYEQYF
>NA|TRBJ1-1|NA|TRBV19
TGTGCCAGTAGTATTGGCGGGCAGCCGTCTTTCTTT
CASSIGGQPSFF
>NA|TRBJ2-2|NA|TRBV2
TGTGCCAGCAGCGGAAATACCGGGGAGCTGTTTTTT
CASSGNTGELFF
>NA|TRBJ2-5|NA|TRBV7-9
TGTGCCAGCAGCCCCCTCAGGACCCAGTACTTC
CASSPLRTQYF
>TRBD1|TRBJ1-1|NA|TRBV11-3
TGTGCCAGCAGCTTCGGACAGGCAAGTGAAGCTTTCTTT
CASSFGQASEAFF
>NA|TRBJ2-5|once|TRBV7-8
TGTGCCAGCAGCCCCAGGGGAGGGGAGACCCAGTACTTC
CASSPRGGETQYF